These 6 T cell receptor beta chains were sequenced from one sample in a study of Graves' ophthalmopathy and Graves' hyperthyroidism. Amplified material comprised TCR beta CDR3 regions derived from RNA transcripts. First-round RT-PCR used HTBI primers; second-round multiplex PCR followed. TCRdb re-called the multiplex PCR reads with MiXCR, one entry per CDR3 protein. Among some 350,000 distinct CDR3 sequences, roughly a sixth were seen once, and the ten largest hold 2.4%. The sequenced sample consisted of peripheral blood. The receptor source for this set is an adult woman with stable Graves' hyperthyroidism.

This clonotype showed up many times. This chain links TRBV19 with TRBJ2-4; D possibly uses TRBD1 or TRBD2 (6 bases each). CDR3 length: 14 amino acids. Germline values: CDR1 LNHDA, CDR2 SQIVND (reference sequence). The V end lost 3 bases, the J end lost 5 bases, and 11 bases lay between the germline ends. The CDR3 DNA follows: TGTGCCAGTAGTATCACCGGGGGCCAAAACATTCAGTACTTC. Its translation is CASSITGGQNIQYF.

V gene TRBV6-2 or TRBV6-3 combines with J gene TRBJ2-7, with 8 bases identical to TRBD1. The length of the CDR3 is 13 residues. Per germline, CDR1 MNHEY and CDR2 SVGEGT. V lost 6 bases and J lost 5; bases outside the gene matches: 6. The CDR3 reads CASRLDRAHEQYF. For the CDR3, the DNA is TGTGCCAGCAGACTGGACAGGGCCCACGAGCAGTACTTC.

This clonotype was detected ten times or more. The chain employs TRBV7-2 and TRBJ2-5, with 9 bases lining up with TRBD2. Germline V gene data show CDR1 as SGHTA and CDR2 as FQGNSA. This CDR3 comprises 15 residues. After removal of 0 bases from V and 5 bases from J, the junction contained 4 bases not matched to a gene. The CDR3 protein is CASSLAGLARETQYF. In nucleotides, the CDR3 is TGTGCCAGCAGCTTAGCCGGACTAGCGAGGGAGACCCAGTACTTC.

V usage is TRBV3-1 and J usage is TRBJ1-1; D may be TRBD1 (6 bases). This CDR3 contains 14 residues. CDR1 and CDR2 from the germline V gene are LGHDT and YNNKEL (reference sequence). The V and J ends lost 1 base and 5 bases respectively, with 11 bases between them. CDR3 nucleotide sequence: TGTGCCAGCAGCCAAGTAGAAGGGGGTACTGAAGCTTTCTTT. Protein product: CASSQVEGGTEAFF.

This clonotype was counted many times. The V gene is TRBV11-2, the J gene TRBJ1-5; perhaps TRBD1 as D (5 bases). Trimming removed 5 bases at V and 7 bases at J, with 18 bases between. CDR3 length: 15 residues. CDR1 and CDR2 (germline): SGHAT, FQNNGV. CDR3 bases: TGTGCCAGCAGCCCAGGACATGGTCAAAGCCAGCCCCAGCATTTT. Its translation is CASSPGHGQSQPQHF.

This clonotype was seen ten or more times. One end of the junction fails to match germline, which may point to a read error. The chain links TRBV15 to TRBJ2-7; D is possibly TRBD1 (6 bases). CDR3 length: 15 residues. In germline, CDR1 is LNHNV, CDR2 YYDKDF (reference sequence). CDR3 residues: CAISSPGTNSYEQYF. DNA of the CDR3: TGTGCCATCAGCTCTCCCGGGACAAACTCCTACGAGCAGTACTTC.